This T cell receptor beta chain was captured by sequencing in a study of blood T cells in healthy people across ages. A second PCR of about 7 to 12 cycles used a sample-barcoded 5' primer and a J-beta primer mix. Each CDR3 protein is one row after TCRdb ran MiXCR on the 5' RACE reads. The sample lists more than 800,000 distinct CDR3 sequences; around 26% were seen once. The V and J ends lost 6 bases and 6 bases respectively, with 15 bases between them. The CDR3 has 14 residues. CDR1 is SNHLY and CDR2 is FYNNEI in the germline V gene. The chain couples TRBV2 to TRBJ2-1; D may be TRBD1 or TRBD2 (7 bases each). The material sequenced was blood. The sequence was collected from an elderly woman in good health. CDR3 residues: CASRAGTDCNEQFF. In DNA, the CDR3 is TGTGCCAGCAGAGCGGGGACAGACTGCAATGAGCAGTTCTTC.